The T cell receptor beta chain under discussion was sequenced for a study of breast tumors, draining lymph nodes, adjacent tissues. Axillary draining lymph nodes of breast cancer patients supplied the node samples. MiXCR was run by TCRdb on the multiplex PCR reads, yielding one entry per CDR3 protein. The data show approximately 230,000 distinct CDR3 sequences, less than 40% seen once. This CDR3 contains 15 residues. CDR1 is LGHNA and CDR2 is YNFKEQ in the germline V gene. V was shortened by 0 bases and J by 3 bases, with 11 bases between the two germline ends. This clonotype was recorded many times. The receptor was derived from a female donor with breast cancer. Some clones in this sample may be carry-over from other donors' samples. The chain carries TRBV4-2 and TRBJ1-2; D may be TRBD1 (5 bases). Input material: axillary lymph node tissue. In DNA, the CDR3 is TGTGCCAGCAGCCAAGATTGGACGGGGGACTATGGCTACACCTTC. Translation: CASSQDWTGDYGYTF.